This T cell receptor (beta chain) originates from a study of blood T cell repertoires in COVID-19. Across the whole study: PBMCs, B-cell-depleted T cells, or T cells provided the cDNA or gDNA that made up the material.

Per the authors' pipeline: Reference gene primer amplification yielded estimated nucleated cell counts. The assay was immunoSEQ multiplex PCR, and TCRdb's table has in-frame clones only and misses some. D and trimming were read from the DNA, whereas the V and J calls and clone size are those reported in that table. The sample consists of over 300,000 clones, roughly 90% of them appearing once. Participant ages covered roughly 18 to 89 years across about 25 US areas. Turning to this clone: Other DNA sequences in this specimen translate into the identical CDR3.

Losses at the gene ends were 5 bases for V and 2 bases for J; bases not matched to a gene: 5. The CDR3 loop spans 14 amino acids. The germline gives CDR1 SGHTA, CDR2 FQGNSA. The rearrangement links TRBV7-2 to TRBJ2-7; 8 bases are a match to TRBD1. The sequence derives from a woman in her 40s who had recovered from COVID-19. Input material: PBMCs or T cells enriched from blood (not recorded which). The CDR3 nucleotides read TGTGCCAGCAGCGGGGGGACAGGCCCCTACGAGCAGTACTTC. Translating it yields CASSGGTGPYEQYF.